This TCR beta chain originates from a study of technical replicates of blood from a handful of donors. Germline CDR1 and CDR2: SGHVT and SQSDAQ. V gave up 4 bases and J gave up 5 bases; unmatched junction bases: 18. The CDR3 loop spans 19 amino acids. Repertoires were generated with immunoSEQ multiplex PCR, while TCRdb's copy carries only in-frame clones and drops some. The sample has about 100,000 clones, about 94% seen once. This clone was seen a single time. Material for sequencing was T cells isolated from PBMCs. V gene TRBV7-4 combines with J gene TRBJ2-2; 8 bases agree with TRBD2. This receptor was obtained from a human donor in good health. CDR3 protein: CASSSAWDSREDPTGELFF. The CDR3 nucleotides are TGTGCCAGCAGCTCAGCCTGGGATTCGCGGGAGGACCCGACCGGGGAGCTGTTTTTT.